Listed here are 10 T cell receptor beta chains from one sample, sequenced in a study of blood T cell repertoires in COVID-19. Method: immunoSEQ multiplex PCR; TCRdb's copy keeps in-frame clones and lacks some. The sample records about 69,000 clones, almost 80% being singletons. Input material: peripheral blood. Every receptor here comes from a man aged 60-69 years with acute or convalescent COVID-19.

The chain is built from TRBV27 and TRBJ1-6; D may be TRBD1 (6 bases). The CDR3 spans 14 residues. CDR1 is MNHEY and CDR2 is SMNVEV in the germline V gene (reference sequence). The V gene lost 5 bases and the J gene lost 9 bases, with 14 bases spanning the gap. CDR3 sequence (DNA): TGTGCCAGCAGTATAACAGGGAATCGTTCACCCCTCCACTTT. This sequence encodes CASSITGNRSPLHF.

The chain has TRBV4-3 and TRBJ2-1, with a tentative D call TRBD1 (5 bases). This CDR3 has 13 amino acids. CDR1 and CDR2 (germline): LGHNA, YSLEER. The V gene lost 2 bases and the J gene lost 8 bases, with 10 bases spanning the gap. CDR3 protein: CASSQSRVYEQFF. The CDR3 coding sequence is TGCGCCAGCAGCCAATCCAGGGTTTATGAGCAGTTCTTC.

The J gene is TRBJ1-2, the V gene TRBV6-5; 7 positions agree with TRBD1. J was trimmed by 2 bases and V by 3 bases; bases with no gene match: 9. Per germline, CDR1 MNHEY and CDR2 SVGAGI. CDR3 length: 16 residues. The CDR3 DNA sequence: TGTGCCAGCAGTTATGGGGCGGTGGGACAGAACTATGGCTACACCTTC. This gives the protein CASSYGAVGQNYGYTF.

A single count supports this clone. This chain connects TRBV5-8 to TRBJ2-3, with TRBD1 as a possible D gene (6 bases). CDR1 SGHTS and CDR2 YDEGEE come from the germline V gene. The CDR3 runs 15 residues. Trimming cost V 2 bases and J 7 bases, with 17 bases left between them. The chain's CDR3 is CASSFRGHTPNTQYF. CDR3 DNA sequence: TGTGCCAGCAGCTTCAGGGGCCACACCCCTAATACGCAGTATTTT.

The chain carries TRBV19 and TRBJ2-1; 13 bases line up with TRBD2. The CDR3 length is 15 residues. V shed 7 bases, J shed 9 bases, and the junction held 9 bases outside the gene matches. Per germline, CDR1 LNHDA and CDR2 SQIVND (reference sequence). For the CDR3, the DNA is TGTGCCAGTACCCTACTAGCGGGGGGGGTCGGTGAGCAGTTCTTC. Its protein is CASTLLAGGVGEQFF. Full variable domain (rest looked up from reference TRBV19 and TRBJ2-1): DGGITQSPKYLFRKEGQNVTLSCEQNLNHDAMYWYRQDPGQGLRLIYYSQIVNDFQKGDIAEGYSVSREKKESFPLTVTSAQKNPTAFYLCASTLLAGGVGEQFFGPGTRLTVL.

CDR3 protein: CASSLGQPTNQPQHF. CDR3 DNA: TGTGCCAGCAGCCTCGGACAGCCGACTAATCAGCCCCAGCATTTT. This sequence joins TRBV7-2 and TRBJ1-5; maybe TRBD1 (6 bases). This CDR3 region has 15 residues. The V end was cut by 5 bases, the J end by 4 bases, with 15 bases between. Germline lookup yields CDR1 SGHTA and CDR2 FQGNSA.

The CDR3 here is CASRRRGLDSPLHF. The CDR3, as DNA: TGTGCCAGCAGGAGAAGGGGGTTGGATTCACCCCTCCACTTT. The chain uses TRBV2 and TRBJ1-6; D is perhaps TRBD1 (6 bases). Germline V gene lookup returns CDR1 SNHLY and CDR2 FYNNEI. The CDR3 spans 14 residues. The V and J ends lost 6 bases and 8 bases respectively, with 14 bases between them.

The V and J genes are TRBV19 and TRBJ2-1; 7 nucleotides agree with TRBD1. Germline values: CDR1 LNHDA, CDR2 SQIVND (reference sequence). The trim removed 8 bases at V and 5 bases at J, leaving 6 bases unmatched. CDR3 length: 13 residues. CDR3 DNA: TGTGCCAGTTGGGGACAGATAAACAATGAGCAGTTCTTC. Translated: CASWGQINNEQFF. Using reference TRBV19 and TRBJ2-1 for the parts outside the CDR3, the full variable domain is DGGITQSPKYLFRKEGQNVTLSCEQNLNHDAMYWYRQDPGQGLRLIYYSQIVNDFQKGDIAEGYSVSREKKESFPLTVTSAQKNPTAFYLCASWGQINNEQFFGPGTRLTVL.

The gene calls are TRBV5-1 and TRBJ1-5, with 7 nucleotides matching TRBD1. This CDR3 contains 13 residues. Germline CDR1 reads SGHRS; CDR2 reads YFSETQ. Trimming at V came to 1 base and at J to 7 bases, leaving 2 bases not matched to a gene. This CDR3 is CASSLRGQQPQHF. Written as DNA, the CDR3 is TGCGCCAGCAGCTTGAGGGGACAGCAGCCCCAGCATTTT.

This clone was observed a handful of times. The J gene is TRBJ1-2, the V gene TRBV5-6, with 7 bases lining up with TRBD1. The length of the CDR3 is 14 residues. The ends lost 1 base at V and 14 bases at J; junction bases unmatched: 14. Per germline, CDR1 SGHDT and CDR2 YYEEEE. This CDR3 reads CASSLLTGQVTDTF. CDR3 coding DNA: TGTGCCAGCAGCTTGTTGACCGGACAGGTCACGGATACCTTC.